The 19 T cell receptor beta chains in this list originate from one sample, sequenced in a study of blood T cell repertoires in COVID-19. Method: immunoSEQ multiplex PCR; TCRdb's copy keeps in-frame clones and lacks some. The sample carries some 67,000 clones, more than 75% recorded once. Sample: peripheral blood. The source is an older woman with acute or convalescent COVID-19.

The chain employs TRBV3-1 (or the pseudogene TRBV3-2) and TRBJ1-6, with a tentative D call TRBD1 (6 bases). CDR1 is LGHDT and CDR2 is YNNKEL in the germline V gene (reference sequence). V lost 1 base and J lost 10, with 14 bases in between. The CDR3 is made up of 15 amino acids. The CDR3 DNA follows: TGTGCCAGCAGCCAAGCTGGCAGGGGTCAATCACCCCTCCACTTT. This translates into CASSQAGRGQSPLHF.

The chain has TRBV7-2 and TRBJ1-4; D gene unclear. Germline V CDR1 and CDR2: SGHTA, FQGNSA. Between the trimmed V and J ends, which lost 6 bases and 8 bases, there was a span of 16 bases. The CDR3 is 14 amino acids. CDR3 loop: CASRHGGFGEKLFF. CDR3 DNA sequence: TGTGCCAGCAGACACGGAGGGTTCGGGGAAAAACTGTTTTTT.

The DNA for the CDR3 is TGTGCCAGCAGCTCTAGACGAAGCAATCAGCCCCAGCATTTT. Protein: CASSSRRSNQPQHF. The gene calls are TRBV5-6 and TRBJ1-5, with unresolved D. Germline V lookup: CDR1 SGHDT, CDR2 YYEEEE. V was clipped by 3 bases and J by 1 base, with 8 bases between them. The CDR3 runs 14 residues.

The chain combines TRBV30 with TRBJ1-1; D not resolved. Germline CDR1 is GTSNPN and CDR2 is SVGIG (reference sequence). V lost 6 bases and J 3 bases, leaving 11 bases between the germline ends. The CDR3 covers 12 residues. The CDR3 loop reads CACRSGDTEAFF. The CDR3 nucleotides are TGTGCCTGCCGGAGCGGGGACACTGAAGCTTTCTTT.

The chain joins TRBV29-1 to TRBJ1-2, with 7 positions matching TRBD1. V dropped 8 bases and J dropped 7; count of bases not matched to a gene: 7. Germline lookup yields CDR1 SQVTM and CDR2 ANQGSEA. This CDR3 has 11 amino acids. CDR3 residues: CSFQQGSGYTF. CDR3 in DNA: TGCAGCTTCCAACAGGGGAGTGGCTACACCTTC.

The CDR3 region has the DNA TGTGCCAGCAGTGACCAAACAGGGCATGAAGCTTTCTTT. This translates into CASSDQTGHEAFF. This rearrangement joins TRBV2 to TRBJ1-1; TRBD1 might be the D (6 bases). Germline V gene data show CDR1 as SNHLY and CDR2 as FYNNEI. The CDR3 totals 13 residues. V was pared by 3 bases and J by 7 bases, with 12 bases between.

The chain joins TRBV5-5 to TRBJ1-1, with 10 bases aligning to TRBD1. Trimming removed 0 bases from V and 7 bases from J; junction bases left unmatched: 3. CDR1 is SGHKS, CDR2 YYEKEE, per germline (reference sequence). The CDR3 runs 14 residues. CDR3 loop: CASSLAGTGDEAFF. The DNA for the CDR3 is TGTGCCAGCAGCTTGGCCGGGACAGGGGATGAAGCTTTCTTT.

The V call is TRBV7-2, the J call TRBJ1-2; TRBD1 aligns across 7 bases. This CDR3 is 15 amino acids long. With 3 bases clipped from V and 8 bases from J, the junction kept 12 bases outside the gene matches. Germline V gene sequence: CDR1 SGHTA, CDR2 FQGNSA. The CDR3 sequence: CASSFSPQGTGGYTF. The CDR3 DNA sequence: TGTGCCAGCAGCTTTTCACCACAGGGGACGGGGGGCTACACCTTC.

This clone was counted a few times. The CDR3 sequence is CASSALQVEAFF. The DNA for the CDR3 is TGTGCCAGCAGCGCATTACAGGTTGAAGCTTTCTTT. The chain joins TRBV7-9 to TRBJ1-1; tentatively, D is TRBD1 (5 bases). Germline V gene lookup returns CDR1 SEHNR and CDR2 FQNEAQ (reference sequence). Between the trimmed V and J ends, which lost 5 bases and 7 bases, there was a span of 11 bases. The CDR3 consists of 12 residues.

V usage is TRBV27 and J usage is TRBJ1-1, with D perhaps matching TRBD1 (5 bases). V was cut by 3 bases and J by 7 bases, with 15 bases left in between. This CDR3 is built from 14 residues. The germline CDR1 and CDR2 sequences are MNHEY and SMNVEV (reference sequence). In DNA form, the CDR3 reads TGTGCCAGCAGTTTGAGTTGGGGCGCAGGTGAAGCTTTCTTT. This gives the protein CASSLSWGAGEAFF.

The V and J genes are TRBV18 and TRBJ2-7; D is unclear. Germline CDR1 KGHSH, CDR2 LQKENI. V was clipped by 3 bases and J by 7 bases, with 7 bases between them. CDR3 length: 11 amino acids. This CDR3 reads CASSPSGEQYF. In DNA form, the CDR3 reads TGTGCCAGCTCACCCAGTGGTGAGCAGTACTTC.

This rearrangement joins TRBV15 to TRBJ2-7, with D possibly matching TRBD2 (6 bases). The CDR3 is 14 amino acids. The germline CDR1 and CDR2 sequences are LNHNV and YYDKDF (reference sequence). Trimming stripped 0 bases from V and 3 bases from J, with 9 bases between. The CDR3 region has the DNA TGTGCCACCAGCAGAGAGCGGGACCTCTACGAGCAGTACTTC. Its translation: CATSRERDLYEQYF.

The genes are TRBV29-1 and TRBJ2-5; maybe TRBD2 (5 bases). The germline CDR1 and CDR2 sequences are SQVTM and ANQGSEA. The CDR3 runs to 15 residues. V gave up 3 bases and J gave up 5 bases, with 19 bases separating them. DNA for the CDR3: TGCAGCGTTGAGAACCCCCTAGTTCCGGGGGAGACCCAGTACTTC. The encoded protein is CSVENPLVPGETQYF.

This sequence joins TRBV2 and TRBJ1-1, with TRBD1 as a possible D gene (6 bases). Per the germline V gene, CDR1 is SNHLY and CDR2 is FYNNEI. CDR3 length: 16 amino acids. The V end lost 1 base, the J end lost 5 bases, and 17 bases lay between the germline ends. The CDR3 spells CASSEEQGSLGTEAFF. DNA of the CDR3: TGTGCCAGCAGTGAAGAGCAGGGGTCCTTGGGGACTGAAGCTTTCTTT.

The chain uses TRBV3-1 (or the pseudogene TRBV3-2) and TRBJ2-6, with D perhaps matching TRBD1 (5 bases). The CDR3 extends over 14 amino acids. Germline V gene sequence: CDR1 LGHDT, CDR2 YNNKEL (reference sequence). V was trimmed by 7 bases and J by 0 bases, leaving 7 bases between them. The CDR3 reads CASTQDSGANVLTF. CDR3 in DNA: TGTGCCAGCACACAGGACTCTGGGGCCAACGTCCTGACTTTC.

J is TRBJ2-1 and V is TRBV6-5, with D possibly being TRBD2 (6 bases). The length of the CDR3 is 15 residues. The ends were cut back, 5 bases at V and 0 bases at J, with 11 bases in the middle. Germline CDR1 reads MNHEY; CDR2 reads SVGAGI. The CDR3 DNA sequence: TGTGCCAGCAGTAGGGACTCTAGCTCCTACAATGAGCAGTTCTTC. The encoded protein is CASSRDSSSYNEQFF.

By its share, this clone is medium-sized. The chain is built from TRBV27 and TRBJ2-5; TRBD1 is a possible D gene (6 bases). Germline CDR1 reads MNHEY; CDR2 reads SMNVEV (reference sequence). V was clipped by 6 bases and J by 3 bases, with 26 bases between them. The CDR3 consists of 18 residues. CDR3 DNA sequence: TGTGCCAGCAGGGGCTTGACAGGTCCTAGGGAAAGAAAAGAGACCCAGTACTTC. Protein: CASRGLTGPRERKETQYF.

CDR3 residues: CASSLASKQPQHF. The CDR3 nucleotides read TGTGCCAGCAGCTTAGCCAGTAAGCAGCCCCAGCATTTT. The chain combines TRBV7-2 with TRBJ1-5, with D unclear. V was shortened by 0 bases and J by 7 bases, with 7 bases between the two germline ends. Germline V CDR1 and CDR2: SGHTA, FQGNSA. The CDR3 runs to 13 residues.

J is TRBJ2-1 and V is TRBV28; 8 nucleotides line up with TRBD2. Germline CDR1 is MDHEN and CDR2 is SYDVKM. The J segment lost 0 bases and the V segment lost 4 bases, leaving 2 bases of the junction unmatched. This CDR3 has 15 residues. The CDR3 DNA is TGTGCCAGCAGTTCAAGCGGGAGCTCCTACAATGAGCAGTTCTTC. Its translation is CASSSSGSSYNEQFF.